What follows is one T cell receptor (beta chain) and its context. This record belongs to a study of blood T cell repertoires in COVID-19. Sequenced by immunoSEQ multiplex PCR; TCRdb stores in-frame clones only, minus some. Among approximately 69,000 clones listed, 75% to 80% were seen once. The sequence was obtained from a human donor in a cohort sampled during active COVID-19. The material sequenced was peripheral blood.

CDR3 amino acids: CASSPPGLADTGELFF. DNA for the CDR3: TGTGCCAGCAGCCCGCCGGGACTAGCGGACACCGGGGAGCTGTTTTTT. V and J are TRBV7-8 and TRBJ2-2, with 11 bases that match TRBD2. V trimming: 5 bases; J trimming: 3 bases; junction bases outside the gene matches: 5. The CDR3 is 16 residues long. The germline V gene encodes CDR1 SGHVS and CDR2 FQNEAQ. Combining the CDR3 with reference TRBV7-8 and TRBJ2-2 gives the whole variable domain GAGVSQSPRYKVAKRGQDVALRCDPISGHVSLFWYQQALGQGPEFLTYFQNEAQLDKSGLPSDRFFAERPEGSVSTLKIQRTQQEDSAVYLCASSPPGLADTGELFFGEGSRLTVL.